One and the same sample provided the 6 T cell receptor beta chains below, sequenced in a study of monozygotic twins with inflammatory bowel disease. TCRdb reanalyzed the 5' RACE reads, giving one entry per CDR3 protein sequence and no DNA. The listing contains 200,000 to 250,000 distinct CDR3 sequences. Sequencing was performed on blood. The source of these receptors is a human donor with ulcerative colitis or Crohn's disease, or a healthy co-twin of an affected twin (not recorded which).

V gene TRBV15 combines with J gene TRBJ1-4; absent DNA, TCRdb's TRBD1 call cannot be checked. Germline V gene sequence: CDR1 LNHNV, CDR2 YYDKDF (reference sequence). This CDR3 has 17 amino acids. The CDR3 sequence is CATGFGSLTGTNEKLFF.

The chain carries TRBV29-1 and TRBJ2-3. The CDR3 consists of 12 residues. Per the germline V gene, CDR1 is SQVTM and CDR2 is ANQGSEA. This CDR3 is CSTEMSTDTQYF.

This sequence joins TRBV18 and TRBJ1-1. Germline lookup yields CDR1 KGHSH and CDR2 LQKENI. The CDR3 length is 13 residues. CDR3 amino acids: CASSPPGDTEAFF.

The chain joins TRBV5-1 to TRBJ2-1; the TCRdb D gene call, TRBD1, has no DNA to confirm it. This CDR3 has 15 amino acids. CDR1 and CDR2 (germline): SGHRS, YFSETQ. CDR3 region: CASSLTGQGFGEQFF.

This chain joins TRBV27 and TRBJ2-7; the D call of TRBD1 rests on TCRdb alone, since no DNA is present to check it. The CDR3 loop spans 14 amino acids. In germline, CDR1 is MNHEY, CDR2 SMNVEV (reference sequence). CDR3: CASSAGGPDYEQYF.

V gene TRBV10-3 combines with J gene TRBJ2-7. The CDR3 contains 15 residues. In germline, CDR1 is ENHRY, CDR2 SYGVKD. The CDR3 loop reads CAISESRIVGYEQYF.